The TCR beta chain under discussion was sequenced for a study of blood T cells in healthy people across ages. Turning to the study itself: Researchers report that template switching captured about one barcoded beta molecule per two T cells.

Comment on this clonotype: Antigen specificity is unknown.

Study observations and caveats: TCR beta diversity per million T cells fell roughly linearly with age. One million T cells yielded diversity estimates that were considered underestimates.

Primed by a sample-barcoded 5' primer and a J-beta primer mix, a second PCR proceeded for 7 to 11 cycles. TCRdb re-called the 5' RACE reads through MiXCR, storing one row per CDR3 protein. The repertoire has some 1 million distinct CDR3 sequences, under 55% of them found once; the top ten carry approximately 20%. Germline loops: CDR1 LNHDA, CDR2 SQIVND (reference sequence). The CDR3 is made up of 16 amino acids. The ends lost 5 bases at V and 6 bases at J; junction bases unmatched: 12. The receptor's source is a woman in her sixties in good health. Sequencing was carried out using blood. The rearrangement links TRBV19 to TRBJ1-5; 8 nucleotides agree with TRBD1. The CDR3 here is CASSLWGQEDTQPQHF. The CDR3 DNA sequence: TGTGCCAGTAGTCTGTGGGGACAGGAGGACACTCAGCCCCAGCATTTT.